The 20 T cell receptor beta chains listed next were all sequenced from one sample in a study of T cells in Graves' hyperthyroidism and ophthalmopathy. Amplified TCR beta CDR3 regions derived from RNA transcripts. Using the HTBI primer set, a first-round RT-PCR was run on the TCR CDR3. TCRdb re-analysed the multiplex PCR reads in MiXCR, keeping a single row per CDR3 protein. In the table there are around 690,000 distinct CDR3 sequences, roughly a sixth of which are singletons. Source material: blood. Every receptor here comes from a man between 50 and 59 years old with Graves' hyperthyroidism.

The chain carries TRBV6-1 and TRBJ2-7; a weak D match, TRBD2 (5 bases). Trimming left V 6 bases short and J 2 bases short, with 26 bases between. Germline V gives CDR1 MNHNS, CDR2 SASEGT. The CDR3 is 18 amino acids. The CDR3 sequence: CASRHQLRPLDFTYEQYF. CDR3 coding DNA: TGTGCCAGCAGACATCAACTTCGACCCTTGGACTTTACCTACGAGCAGTACTTC.

This clonotype was recorded many times. The rearrangement links TRBV12-3 or TRBV12-4 to TRBJ2-7, with TRBD2 identical over 8 bases. J gave up 4 bases and V 3 bases, and 8 bases lay outside the gene matches. This CDR3 has 15 amino acids. As DNA, the CDR3 is TGTGCCAGCAGTTTGAAACGGGAGGGCCGGTACGAGCAGTACTTC. Translated, it gives CASSLKREGRYEQYF.

As regards this clonotype: Since a much larger clone is just one base distant, this may be a read error. J is TRBJ1-3 and V is TRBV28; D gene uncertain. Per germline, CDR1 MDHEN and CDR2 SYDVKM. V dropped 3 bases and J dropped 11 bases, with 14 bases sitting between them. The CDR3 covers 13 residues. CDR3 sequence (DNA): TGTGCCAGCAGTTTCGGCACTCCTCAGGCCATATATTTT. Translation gives CASSFGTPQAIYF.

The chain recombines TRBV25-1 with TRBJ2-1; 12 nucleotides line up with TRBD2. Germline loops: CDR1 MGHDK, CDR2 SYGVNS. The trim removed 6 bases at V and 8 bases at J, leaving 5 bases unmatched. This CDR3 contains 14 residues. In nucleotides, the CDR3 is TGTGCCAGCAGCGCTAGCGGGAGGGTATATGAGCAGTTCTTC. Its translation: CASSASGRVYEQFF.

This clonotype was seen at least ten times. V gene TRBV20-1 combines with J gene TRBJ2-5; TRBD1 is a possible D gene (5 bases). Between the trimmed V and J ends, which lost 7 bases and 5 bases, there was a span of 11 bases. Germline V gives CDR1 DFQATT, CDR2 SNEGSKA (reference sequence). This CDR3 comprises 11 residues. CDR3 sequence (DNA): TGCAGTGTTCCATACAGGGAGACCCAGTACTTC. Translation gives CSVPYRETQYF.

This clonotype was picked up many times. The chain combines TRBV15 with TRBJ2-1; 7 bases agree with TRBD1. V was pared by 2 bases and J by 4 bases, with 5 bases of the junction left unmatched. The length of the CDR3 is 15 residues. Germline V CDR1 and CDR2: LNHNV, YYDKDF (reference sequence). This chain's CDR3 is CATSRSQGVYNEQFF. Here the CDR3 DNA reads TGTGCCACCAGCAGATCGCAGGGGGTTTACAATGAGCAGTTCTTC.

This clonotype has only a few counts. The chain carries TRBV28 and TRBJ1-3, with D maybe TRBD1 (6 bases). This CDR3 region has 10 residues. The V end was cut by 6 bases, the J end by 16 bases, with 13 bases between. The germline CDR1 and CDR2 sequences are MDHEN and SYDVKM. CDR3 amino acids: CASRSTGYYF. The CDR3 nucleotides read TGTGCCAGCAGGTCCACAGGGTATTATTTT.

This clonotype was counted many times. This chain joins TRBV2 and TRBJ2-7, with 10 positions matching TRBD2. There are 15 residues in the CDR3. Germline V gene data show CDR1 as SNHLY and CDR2 as FYNNEI. After removal of 5 bases from V and 2 bases from J, the junction contained 6 bases not matched to a gene. The CDR3 bases are TGTGCCAGCAGTTCGAGACTAGCGGGTACCTACGAGCAGTACTTC. It specifies CASSSRLAGTYEQYF.

This clonotype was counted ten times or more. The chain links TRBV25-1 to TRBJ2-7; 10 positions agree with TRBD1. The CDR3 runs 13 residues. CDR1 MGHDK and CDR2 SYGVNS come from the germline V gene. The V segment lost 2 bases and the J segment 9 bases; nucleotides outside the gene matches: 4. As DNA, the CDR3 is TGTGCCAGCAGTGAAACGGGACAGGGGCCGCAGTACTTC. Translating gives CASSETGQGPQYF.

This clonotype was counted at least ten times. The chain recombines TRBV12-5 with TRBJ2-3; D not resolved. Trimming took 2 bases from V and 6 from J, leaving 12 bases between them. There are 14 residues in the CDR3. Germline-derived CDR1 and CDR2 are LGHNT and FRNRAP. For the CDR3, the DNA is TGTGCTAGTGGTTTGTCCAGTCGGACGGATACGCAGTATTTT. It translates to CASGLSSRTDTQYF. The variable domain in full, with the rest retrieved from reference TRBV12-5 and TRBJ2-3, is DARVTQTPRHKVTEMGQEVTMRCQPILGHNTVFWYRQTMMQGLELLAYFRNRAPLDDSGMPKDRFSAEMPDATLATLKIQPSEPRDSAVYFCASGLSSRTDTQYFGPGTRLTVL.

Many counts were recorded for this clonotype. V is TRBV28 and J is TRBJ1-5; TRBD1 aligns across 8 bases. Germline V gene lookup returns CDR1 MDHEN and CDR2 SYDVKM. CDR3 length: 17 amino acids. The ends lost 4 bases at V and 2 bases at J; junction bases unmatched: 10. The CDR3 nucleotides are TGTGCCAGCAGTTCCGGACAGGGCGAGATACGCAATCAGCCCCAGCATTTT. Translated: CASSSGQGEIRNQPQHF.

This clonotype was counted many times. This chain links TRBV28 with TRBJ1-4; 9 bases line up with TRBD1. V was pared by 5 bases and J by 8 bases, with 12 bases of the junction left unmatched. The CDR3 has 16 amino acids. Germline V CDR1 and CDR2: MDHEN, SYDVKM. DNA for the CDR3: TGTGCCAGCAGTATCTATCAGGACAGGGGAGGCGAAAAACTGTTTTTT. Encoded protein: CASSIYQDRGGEKLFF.

This clonotype was observed at least ten times. The gene calls are TRBV7-2 and TRBJ2-5, with 11 bases aligning to TRBD2. CDR1 is SGHTA and CDR2 is FQGNSA in the germline V gene. The CDR3 extends over 16 amino acids. The V segment lost 1 base and the J segment 7 bases; nucleotides outside the gene matches: 8. The CDR3 DNA reads TGTGCCAGCAGCTTAGGGCTAGCGGGAGGACAGGGGACCCAGTACTTC. Encoded protein: CASSLGLAGGQGTQYF.

There are a few counts of this clonotype. The genes are TRBV30 and TRBJ1-5; D gene ambiguous. The CDR3 spans 14 residues. Trimming stripped 1 base from V and 7 bases from J, with 14 bases between. The germline V gene encodes CDR1 GTSNPN and CDR2 SVGIG (reference sequence). CDR3 in amino acids: CAWSGGLFQQPQHF. CDR3 nucleotides: TGTGCCTGGAGTGGAGGACTGTTCCAGCAGCCCCAGCATTTT. The whole variable domain, remainder taken from reference TRBV30 and TRBJ1-5, is SQTIHQWPATLVQPVGSPLSLECTVEGTSNPNLYWYRQAAGRGLQLLFYSVGIGQISSEVPQNLSASRPQDRQFILSSKKLLLSDSGFYLCAWSGGLFQQPQHFGDGTRLSIL.

This clonotype was counted ten times or more. The rearrangement joins TRBV28 to TRBJ2-3, with 12 bases lining up with TRBD2. Germline V CDR1 and CDR2: MDHEN, SYDVKM. The length of the CDR3 is 15 residues. V trimming: 8 bases; J trimming: 2 bases; junction bases outside the gene matches: 5. CDR3 residues: CASCLAGGLTDTQYF. In DNA, the CDR3 is TGTGCCAGCTGCCTAGCGGGAGGGCTCACAGATACGCAGTATTTT.

V is TRBV28 and J is TRBJ1-2; 8 bases agree with TRBD1. This CDR3 region has 12 residues. The germline CDR1 and CDR2 sequences are MDHEN and SYDVKM. V lost 6 bases, J lost 8 bases, and 5 bases stayed unmatched. The CDR3 bases are TGTGCCAGCAGGCAGGGGGCAGGAGGCTACACCTTC. Translation: CASRQGAGGYTF.

V and J are TRBV19 and TRBJ1-1; no clear D. Germline V gene lookup returns CDR1 LNHDA and CDR2 SQIVND (reference sequence). The CDR3 is made up of 12 amino acids. V lost 3 bases and J 4 bases, leaving 6 bases between the germline ends. This CDR3 reads CASSIRSTEAFF. The CDR3 DNA is TGTGCCAGTAGTATTCGTTCCACTGAAGCTTTCTTT.

The chain couples TRBV6-1 to TRBJ2-7; a weak D match, TRBD1 (6 bases). Looked up from germline, CDR1 is MNHNS and CDR2 is SASEGT. The germline V and J ends were trimmed by 3 bases and 3 bases, with 9 bases remaining between them. This CDR3 is 13 amino acids long. The CDR3 DNA reads TGTGCCAGCAGTGATCGGACAGACTACGAGCAGTACTTC. Amino acids: CASSDRTDYEQYF.

This clonotype turned up a few times. The chain couples TRBV14 to TRBJ1-5; D unclear. V lost 0 bases and J lost 6, with 9 bases in between. The CDR3 sequence is 14 residues long. CDR1 and CDR2 (germline): SGHDN, FVKESK. CDR3 DNA: TGTGCCAGCAGCCAAGATGGGTTTGGTCAGCCCCAGCATTTT. It codes for CASSQDGFGQPQHF.

The chain couples TRBV20-1 to TRBJ2-7; 8 nucleotides align to TRBD2. There are 15 residues in the CDR3. Germline trimming cut 6 bases from V and 2 bases from J; bases unmatched to any gene: 12. Germline V gene data show CDR1 as DFQATT and CDR2 as SNEGSKA (reference sequence). The chain's CDR3 is CSARHGTSFPYEQYF. The CDR3 nucleotides read TGCAGTGCCCGGCACGGGACTAGTTTTCCCTACGAGCAGTACTTC.